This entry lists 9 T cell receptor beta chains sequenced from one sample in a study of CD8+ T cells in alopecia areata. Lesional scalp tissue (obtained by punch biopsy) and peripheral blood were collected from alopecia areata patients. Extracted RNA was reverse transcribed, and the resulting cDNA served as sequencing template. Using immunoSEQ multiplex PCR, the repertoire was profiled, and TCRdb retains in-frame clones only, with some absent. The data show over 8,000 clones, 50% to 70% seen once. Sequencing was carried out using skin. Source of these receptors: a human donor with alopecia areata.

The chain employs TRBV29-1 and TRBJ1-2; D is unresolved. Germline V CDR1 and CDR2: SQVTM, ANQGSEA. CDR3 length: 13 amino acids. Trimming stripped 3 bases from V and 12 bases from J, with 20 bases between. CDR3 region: CSVDGHSQPWNTF. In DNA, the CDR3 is TGCAGCGTTGATGGCCACAGTCAACCTTGGAACACCTTC.

The CDR3 reads CASSQEGIASGETQYF. CDR3 bases: TGCGCCAGCAGCCAAGAAGGAATAGCGTCCGGGGAGACCCAGTACTTC. The gene calls are TRBV4-3 and TRBJ2-5, with D perhaps matching TRBD2 (5 bases). Germline loops: CDR1 LGHNA, CDR2 YSLEER. V gave up 0 bases and J gave up 5 bases, with 16 bases separating them. This CDR3 spans 16 amino acids.

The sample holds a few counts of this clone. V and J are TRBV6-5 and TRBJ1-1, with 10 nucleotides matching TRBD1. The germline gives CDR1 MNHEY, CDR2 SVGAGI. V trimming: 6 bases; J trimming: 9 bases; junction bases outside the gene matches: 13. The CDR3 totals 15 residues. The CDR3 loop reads CASSSLGTGVYQAFF. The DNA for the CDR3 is TGTGCCAGCAGCTCTTTGGGGACAGGGGTTTACCAAGCTTTCTTT.

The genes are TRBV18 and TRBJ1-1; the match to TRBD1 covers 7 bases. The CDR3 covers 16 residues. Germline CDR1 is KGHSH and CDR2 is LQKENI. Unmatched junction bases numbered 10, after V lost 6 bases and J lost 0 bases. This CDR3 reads CASSRGQVELNTEAFF. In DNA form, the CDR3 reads TGTGCCAGCTCTCGCGGACAGGTCGAACTGAACACTGAAGCTTTCTTT.

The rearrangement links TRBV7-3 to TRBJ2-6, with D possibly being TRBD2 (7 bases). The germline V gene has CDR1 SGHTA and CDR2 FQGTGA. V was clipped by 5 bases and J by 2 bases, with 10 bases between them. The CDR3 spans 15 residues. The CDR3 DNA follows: TGTGCCAGCAGCCCGGGGGGCACTGGGGCCAACGTCCTGACTTTC. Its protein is CASSPGGTGANVLTF.

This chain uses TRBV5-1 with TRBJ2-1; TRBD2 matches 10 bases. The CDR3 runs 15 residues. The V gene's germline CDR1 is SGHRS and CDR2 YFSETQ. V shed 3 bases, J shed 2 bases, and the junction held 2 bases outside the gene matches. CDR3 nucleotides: TGCGCCAGCAGCTCGGGACTAGCGACCTACAATGAGCAGTTCTTC. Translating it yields CASSSGLATYNEQFF.

The CDR3 protein is CASSSGRGVIQYF. CDR3 DNA: TGTGCCAGCAGCTCCGGACGTGGGGTCATTCAGTACTTC. The V gene is TRBV7-2, the J gene TRBJ2-4; no firm D call. The CDR3 has 13 amino acids. Trimming removed 4 bases from V and 9 bases from J, with 13 bases in between. From germline, CDR1 is SGHTA and CDR2 FQGNSA.

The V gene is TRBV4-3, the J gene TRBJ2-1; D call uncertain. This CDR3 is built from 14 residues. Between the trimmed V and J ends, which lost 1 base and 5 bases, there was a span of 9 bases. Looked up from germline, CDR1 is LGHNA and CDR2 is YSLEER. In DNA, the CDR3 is TGCGCCAGCAGCCAAGTTGGCGGCAACAATGAGCAGTTCTTC. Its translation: CASSQVGGNNEQFF.

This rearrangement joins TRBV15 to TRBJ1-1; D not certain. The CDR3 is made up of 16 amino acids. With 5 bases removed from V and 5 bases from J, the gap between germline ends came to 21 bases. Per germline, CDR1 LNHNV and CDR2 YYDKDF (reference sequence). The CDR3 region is CATSSVGKGLGTEAFF. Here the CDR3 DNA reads TGTGCCACCAGCTCTGTTGGGAAGGGCTTGGGAACTGAAGCTTTCTTT.